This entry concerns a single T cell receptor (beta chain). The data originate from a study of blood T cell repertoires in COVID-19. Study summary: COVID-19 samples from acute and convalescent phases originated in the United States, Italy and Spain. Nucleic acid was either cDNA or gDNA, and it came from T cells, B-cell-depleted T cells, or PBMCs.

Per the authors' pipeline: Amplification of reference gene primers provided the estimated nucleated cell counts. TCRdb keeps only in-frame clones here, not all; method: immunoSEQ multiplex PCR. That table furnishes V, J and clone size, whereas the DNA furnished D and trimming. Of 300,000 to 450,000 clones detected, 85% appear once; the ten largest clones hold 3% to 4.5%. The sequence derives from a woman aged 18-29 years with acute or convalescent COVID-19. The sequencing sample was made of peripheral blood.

As DNA, the CDR3 is TGTGCCAGCAGTCCAACAGGGAGCTCTGGAAACACCATATATTTT. It codes for CASSPTGSSGNTIYF. The chain carries TRBV2 and TRBJ1-3, with D tentatively TRBD1 (6 bases). The CDR3 is 15 residues long. The germline gives CDR1 SNHLY, CDR2 FYNNEI. Trimming cost V 5 bases and J 0 bases, with 11 bases left between them.